These T cell receptor beta chains were read from a single sample in a study of blood T cell repertoires in COVID-19. This table comes from immunoSEQ multiplex PCR, and its TCRdb copy is limited to in-frame clones, with some not included. The sample includes about 130,000 clones, about 90% of them seen just once. The material sequenced was peripheral blood. The receptors derive from a woman aged 50 to 60 who had recovered from COVID-19. Both conserved end residues are part of each CDR3. D genes are given only for firm matches. Expanded clones get a size class; other rows say once, few or many, or leave the size out.

cdr3_aa cdr3_nt j_call v_call d_call cdr3_length clone_size
CASSLGLAGADEQFF TGCGCCAGCAGCCTGGGACTAGCGGGAGCTGATGAGCAGTTCTTC TRBJ2-1 TRBV5-1 TRBD2 15 NA
CASSFQGGRGAFF TGTGCCAGCAGTTTTCAGGGTGGAAGAGGAGCTTTCTTT TRBJ1-1 TRBV12-3/TRBV12-4 NA 13 NA
CASSPQWGVQDTQYF TGTGCCAGCTCACCACAGTGGGGGGTGCAAGATACGCAGTATTTT TRBJ2-3 TRBV18 NA 15 once
CASSMGQPGQGDGYTF TGTGCCAGTAGTATGGGACAACCGGGACAGGGGGATGGCTACACCTTC TRBJ1-2 TRBV19 TRBD1 16 NA
CASSLPDTEAFF TGTGCCAGCAGCTTGCCGGACACTGAAGCTTTCTTT TRBJ1-1 TRBV5-4 NA 12 NA
CASSVQGLGEKLFF TGTGCCAGCAGCGTGCAGGGGTTAGGTGAAAAACTGTTTTTT TRBJ1-4 TRBV2 NA 14 NA
CATSRDAGGTEAFF TGTGCCACCAGCAGAGATGCGGGGGGCACTGAAGCTTTCTTT TRBJ1-1 TRBV15 NA 14 few
CASSRSGGTDTQYF TGTGCCAGCTCGAGAAGCGGGGGGACAGATACGCAGTATTTT TRBJ2-3 TRBV2 TRBD2 14 NA
CASSQARSSGETQYF TGTGCCAGCAGCCAAGCTCGTAGTTCCGGAGAGACCCAGTACTTC TRBJ2-5 TRBV14 NA 15 NA
CASSPKTVLAGTEAFF TGTGCCAGTAGTCCTAAGACGGTATTAGCTGGCACTGAAGCTTTCTTT TRBJ1-1 TRBV19 NA 16 NA
CASSPGGFSGNTIYF TGTGCCAGCAGCCCGGGCGGGTTCTCTGGAAACACCATATATTTT TRBJ1-3 TRBV6-5 NA 15 few
CAWSTGLTNEKLFF TGTGCCTGGAGTACGGGACTGACTAATGAAAAACTGTTTTTT TRBJ1-4 TRBV30 NA 14 NA